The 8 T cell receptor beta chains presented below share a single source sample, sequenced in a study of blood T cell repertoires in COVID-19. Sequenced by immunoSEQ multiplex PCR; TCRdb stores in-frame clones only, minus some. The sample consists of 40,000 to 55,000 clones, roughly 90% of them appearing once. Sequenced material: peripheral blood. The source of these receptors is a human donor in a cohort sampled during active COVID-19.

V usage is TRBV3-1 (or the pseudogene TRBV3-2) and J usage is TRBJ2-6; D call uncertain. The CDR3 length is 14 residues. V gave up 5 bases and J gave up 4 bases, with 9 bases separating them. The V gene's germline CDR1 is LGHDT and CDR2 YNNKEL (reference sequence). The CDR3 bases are TGTGCCAGCAGCTTTAGTACCGGGGCCAACGTCCTGACTTTC. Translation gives CASSFSTGANVLTF.

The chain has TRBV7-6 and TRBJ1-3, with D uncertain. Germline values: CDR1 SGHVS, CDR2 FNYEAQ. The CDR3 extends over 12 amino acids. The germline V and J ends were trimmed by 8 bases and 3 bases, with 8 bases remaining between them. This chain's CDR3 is CASGQVGNTIYF. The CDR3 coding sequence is TGTGCCAGCGGTCAGGTTGGAAACACCATATATTTT.

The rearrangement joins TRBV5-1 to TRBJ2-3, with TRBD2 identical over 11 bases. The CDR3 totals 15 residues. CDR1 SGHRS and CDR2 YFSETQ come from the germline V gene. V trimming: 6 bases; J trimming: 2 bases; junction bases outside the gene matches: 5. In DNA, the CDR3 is TGCGCCAGCACACCACTAGCGGGAGACACAGATACGCAGTATTTT. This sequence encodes CASTPLAGDTDTQYF.

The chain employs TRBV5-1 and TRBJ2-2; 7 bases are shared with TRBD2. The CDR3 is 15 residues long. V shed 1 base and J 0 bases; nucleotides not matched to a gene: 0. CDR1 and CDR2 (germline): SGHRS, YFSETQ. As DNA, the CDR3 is TGCGCCAGCAGCTTGCTAGCGGCGAACACCGGGGAGCTGTTTTTT. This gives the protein CASSLLAANTGELFF.

This chain's CDR3 is CATSRDLDRNTDTQYF. CDR3 sequence (DNA): TGTGCCACCAGCAGAGATTTGGACAGAAACACAGATACGCAGTATTTT. The chain combines TRBV15 with TRBJ2-3; TRBD1 might be the D (6 bases). Trimming removed 0 bases at V and 2 bases at J, with 12 bases between. Germline loops: CDR1 LNHNV, CDR2 YYDKDF (reference sequence). CDR3 size: 16 residues.

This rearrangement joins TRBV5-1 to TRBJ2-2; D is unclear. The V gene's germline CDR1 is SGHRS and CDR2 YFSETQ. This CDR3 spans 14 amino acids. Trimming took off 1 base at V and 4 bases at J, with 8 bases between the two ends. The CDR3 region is CASSLTVGTGELFF. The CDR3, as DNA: TGCGCCAGCAGCTTGACAGTCGGCACCGGGGAGCTGTTTTTT.

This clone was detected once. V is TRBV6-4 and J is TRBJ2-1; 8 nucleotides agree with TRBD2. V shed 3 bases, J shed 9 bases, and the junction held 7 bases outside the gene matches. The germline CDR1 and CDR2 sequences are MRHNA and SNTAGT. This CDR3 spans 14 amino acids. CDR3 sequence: CASSDNSGISEQFF. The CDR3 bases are TGTGCCAGCAGTGATAATAGCGGGATCTCTGAGCAGTTCTTC.

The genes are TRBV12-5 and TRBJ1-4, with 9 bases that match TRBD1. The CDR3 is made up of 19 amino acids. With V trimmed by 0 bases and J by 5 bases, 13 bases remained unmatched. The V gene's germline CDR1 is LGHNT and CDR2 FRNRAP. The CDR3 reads CASGLVPGQGGWLNEKLFF. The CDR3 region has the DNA TGTGCTAGTGGTTTGGTACCGGGACAGGGCGGTTGGCTGAATGAAAAACTGTTTTTT.